This TCR beta chain was recovered during a study of cytomegalovirus exposure and HLA in healthy donors. Overall study context: Per a later analysis, the approximately 700 first-cohort and some 110 validation repertoires shared one platform.

Study-wide results and caveats: Despite most TCR sequences being rare, some public TCRs occurred in many donors. High specificity and sensitivity for cytomegalovirus status were reported for the classifier.

Note on this clone: Its antigen is not identified.

Assay: immunoSEQ multiplex PCR; the TCRdb copy retains only in-frame clones and omits some. Among roughly 56,000 clones, just over 90% were seen once, and the ten largest hold 0.95% to 1.3%. The donors were part of the validation cohort, which consisted of more than 90 subjects and was separate from the first cohort of several hundred subjects. V was clipped by 2 bases and J by 5 bases, with 12 bases between them. Germline V gene sequence: CDR1 MNHNS, CDR2 SASEGT. This CDR3 comprises 14 residues. The genes are TRBV6-1 and TRBJ2-5, with D possibly TRBD2 on 5 matching bases. The receptor comes from a man younger than 35 in good health and CMV-seronegative. Sequenced sample: PBMCs. The DNA for the CDR3 is TGTGCCAGCAGTGAAAGGCTAGCCGGGGAGACCCAGTACTTC. Translation gives CASSERLAGETQYF.